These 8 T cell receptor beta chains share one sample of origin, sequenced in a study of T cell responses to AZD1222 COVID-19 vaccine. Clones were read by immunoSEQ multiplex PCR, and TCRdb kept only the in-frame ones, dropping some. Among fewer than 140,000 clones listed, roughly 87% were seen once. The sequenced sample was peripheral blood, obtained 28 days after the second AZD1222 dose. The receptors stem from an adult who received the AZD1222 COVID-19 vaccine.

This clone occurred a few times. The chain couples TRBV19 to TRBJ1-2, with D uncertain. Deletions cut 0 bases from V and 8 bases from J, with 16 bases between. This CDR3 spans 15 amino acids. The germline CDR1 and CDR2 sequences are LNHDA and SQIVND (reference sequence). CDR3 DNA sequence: TGTGCCAGTAGTATAGATGCGAGGGCCCTGGGGGGCTACACCTTC. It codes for CASSIDARALGGYTF.

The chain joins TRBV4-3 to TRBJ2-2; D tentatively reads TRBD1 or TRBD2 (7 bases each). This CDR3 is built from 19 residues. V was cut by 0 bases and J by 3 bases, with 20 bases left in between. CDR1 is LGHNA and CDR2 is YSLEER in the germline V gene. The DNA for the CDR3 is TGCGCCAGCAGCCAAGACAGGACCGGGCAGGGGGGGTACACCGGGGAGCTGTTTTTT. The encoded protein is CASSQDRTGQGGYTGELFF.

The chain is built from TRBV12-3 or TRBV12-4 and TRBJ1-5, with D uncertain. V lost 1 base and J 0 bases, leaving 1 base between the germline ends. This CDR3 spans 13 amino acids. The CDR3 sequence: CASSLGSNQPQHF. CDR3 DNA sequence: TGTGCCAGCAGTTTAGGTAGCAATCAGCCCCAGCATTTT.

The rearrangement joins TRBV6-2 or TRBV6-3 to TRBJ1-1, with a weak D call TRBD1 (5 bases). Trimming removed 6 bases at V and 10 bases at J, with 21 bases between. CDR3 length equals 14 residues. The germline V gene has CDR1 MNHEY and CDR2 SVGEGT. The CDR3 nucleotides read TGTGCCAGCAGCATCAGGGCTGGAACACTGAGAGCTTTCTTT. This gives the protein CASSIRAGTLRAFF.

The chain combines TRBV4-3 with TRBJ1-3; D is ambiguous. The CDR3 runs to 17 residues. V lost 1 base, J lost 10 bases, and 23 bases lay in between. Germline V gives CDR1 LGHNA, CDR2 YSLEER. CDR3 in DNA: TGCGCCAGCAGCCAAGGTGGGGAAACGGGCAACTTGGGGACCATATATTTT. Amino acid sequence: CASSQGGETGNLGTIYF.

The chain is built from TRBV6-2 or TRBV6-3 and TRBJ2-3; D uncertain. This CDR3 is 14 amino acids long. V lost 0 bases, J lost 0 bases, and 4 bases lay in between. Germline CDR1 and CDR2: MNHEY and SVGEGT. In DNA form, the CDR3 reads TGTGCCAGCAGTTACTCGACCAGCACAGATACGCAGTATTTT. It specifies CASSYSTSTDTQYF.

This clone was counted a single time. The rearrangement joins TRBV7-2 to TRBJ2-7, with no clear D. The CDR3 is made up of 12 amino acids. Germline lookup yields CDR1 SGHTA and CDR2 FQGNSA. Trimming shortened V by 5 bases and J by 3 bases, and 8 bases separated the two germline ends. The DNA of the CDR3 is TGTGCCAGCAGCACCACCGGCTACGAGCAGTACTTC. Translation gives CASSTTGYEQYF.

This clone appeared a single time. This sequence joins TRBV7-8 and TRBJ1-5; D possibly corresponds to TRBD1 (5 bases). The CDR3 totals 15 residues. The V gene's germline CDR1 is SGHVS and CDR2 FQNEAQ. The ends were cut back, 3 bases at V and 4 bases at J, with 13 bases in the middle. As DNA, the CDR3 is TGTGCCAGCAGCTTTTACCGGGACCAAAATCAGCCCCAGCATTTT. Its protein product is CASSFYRDQNQPQHF.